This is a list of T cell receptor beta chains from one sample in a study of OX40 agonist ivuxolimab in advanced cancers. TCRdb keeps only in-frame clones here, not all; method: immunoSEQ multiplex PCR. The table includes approximately 35,000 clones, approximately 89% detected once. Sequencing used CD4+ or CD8+ T cells sorted from blood, obtained in a trial of the OX40 agonist ivuxolimab. The receptor set was obtained from an adult with an advanced solid tumor such as melanoma, head and neck, liver or kidney cancer. CDR3s include the opening cysteine and the closing phenylalanine or tryptophan. D genes are given only for firm matches. Size values are once, few and many counts, or a class for expanded clones, and some rows have none.

CDR3 DNA: TGCGCCAGCAGCCGGTCCCGGGACATTAACACTGAAGCTTTCTTT; CDR3 protein: CASSRSRDINTEAFF; V gene: TRBV5-1; J gene: TRBJ1-1; clone size: -; D gene: -
CDR3 DNA: TGTGCCAGTAGTATAGATCATGACAGCACAGATACGCAGTATTTT; CDR3 protein: CASSIDHDSTDTQYF; V gene: TRBV19; J gene: TRBJ2-3; clone size: hyperexpanded; D gene: -
CDR3 DNA: TGTGCCAGCAGCTTAGGGTTCGGGACATACAATGAGCAGTTCTTC; CDR3 protein: CASSLGFGTYNEQFF; V gene: TRBV11-2; J gene: TRBJ2-1; clone size: -; D gene: -
CDR3 DNA: TGCGCCAGCAGCCAAGAAATCCCGGGTGGGCCCCAGCATTTT; CDR3 protein: CASSQEIPGGPQHF; V gene: TRBV4-1; J gene: TRBJ1-5; clone size: many; D gene: -
CDR3 DNA: TGTGCCAGCGGGTGGACTTCCTACGAGCAGTACTTC; CDR3 protein: CASGWTSYEQYF; V gene: TRBV7-8; J gene: TRBJ2-7; clone size: -; D gene: -
CDR3 DNA: TGTGCCAGCAGTGATAATGTACAGCCTAGCAATCAGCCCCAGCATTTT; CDR3 protein: CASSDNVQPSNQPQHF; V gene: TRBV2; J gene: TRBJ1-5; clone size: -; D gene: -
CDR3 DNA: TGTGCCAGCAGCTTAGCCACGGGCTTCGGGGAGCTGTTTTTT; CDR3 protein: CASSLATGFGELFF; V gene: TRBV7-6; J gene: TRBJ2-2; clone size: once; D gene: -
CDR3 DNA: TGTGCCACCAGACGCCCGTCGGCAGGGCTGAACACTGAAGCTTTCTTT; CDR3 protein: CATRRPSAGLNTEAFF; V gene: TRBV15; J gene: TRBJ1-1; clone size: -; D gene: -
CDR3 DNA: TGTGCTAGTGGTTTGCAGGGACTAGCCAAAAACATTCAGTACTTC; CDR3 protein: CASGLQGLAKNIQYF; V gene: TRBV12-5; J gene: TRBJ2-4; clone size: few; D gene: -
CDR3 DNA: TGTGCCAGTAGTGTGGACAGGACGAACACCGGGGAGCTGTTTTTT; CDR3 protein: CASSVDRTNTGELFF; V gene: TRBV19; J gene: TRBJ2-2; clone size: -; D gene: TRBD1
CDR3 DNA: TGTGCCAGCAGCCTCGATATGAGCTCCTACAATGAGCAGTTCTTC; CDR3 protein: CASSLDMSSYNEQFF; V gene: TRBV9; J gene: TRBJ2-1; clone size: few; D gene: -
CDR3 DNA: TGTGCCAGCAGCTTAGTCTTTGGGACAGGGGGCGCAGATACGCAGTATTTT; CDR3 protein: CASSLVFGTGGADTQYF; V gene: TRBV11-3; J gene: TRBJ2-3; clone size: -; D gene: TRBD1
CDR3 DNA: TGTGCCAGCAGCTTGACCAGGGAGTTCTCTGGAAACACCATATATTTT; CDR3 protein: CASSLTREFSGNTIYF; V gene: TRBV7-8; J gene: TRBJ1-3; clone size: once; D gene: -
CDR3 DNA: TGTGCCAGCAGGGGGGCTAGCGGTCTTAGCACAGATACGCAGTATTTT; CDR3 protein: CASRGASGLSTDTQYF; V gene: TRBV2; J gene: TRBJ2-3; clone size: -; D gene: -
CDR3 DNA: TGTGCCATACGACAGGGGGCCTACGAGCAGTACTTC; CDR3 protein: CAIRQGAYEQYF; V gene: TRBV27; J gene: TRBJ2-7; clone size: -; D gene: TRBD1
CDR3 DNA: TGTGCCAGCAGCCTCACAGGGACCGGGGAGCTGTTTTTT; CDR3 protein: CASSLTGTGELFF; V gene: TRBV9; J gene: TRBJ2-2; clone size: -; D gene: -
CDR3 DNA: TGCGCCAGCAGCCAAGATCCCCAAGATGATCAGCCCCAGCATTTT; CDR3 protein: CASSQDPQDDQPQHF; V gene: TRBV4-1; J gene: TRBJ1-5; clone size: -; D gene: -
CDR3 DNA: TGTGCCAGCAGTTCGTCGGGACAGGGTAATGAAAAACTGTTTTTT; CDR3 protein: CASSSSGQGNEKLFF; V gene: TRBV6-5; J gene: TRBJ1-4; clone size: -; D gene: TRBD1
CDR3 DNA: TGTGCCAGCAGCTTTTCCAGCGGGGCCTACAATGAGCAGTTCTTC; CDR3 protein: CASSFSSGAYNEQFF; V gene: TRBV11-2; J gene: TRBJ2-1; clone size: -; D gene: TRBD2
CDR3 DNA: TGTGCCAGCAGTTATTCGGGGACTAGCAGAACAGATACGCAGTATTTT; CDR3 protein: CASSYSGTSRTDTQYF; V gene: TRBV6-6; J gene: TRBJ2-3; clone size: -; D gene: TRBD2
CDR3 DNA: TGTGCCAGCAGCTTAGACTTGACAGGGGCTATGGATAATACGCAGTATTTT; CDR3 protein: CASSLDLTGAMDNTQYF; V gene: TRBV11-3; J gene: TRBJ2-3; clone size: once; D gene: TRBD1
CDR3 DNA: TGTGCCAGCAGTTTTCGGTCAGCGTACAATGAGCAGTTCTTC; CDR3 protein: CASSFRSAYNEQFF; V gene: TRBV27; J gene: TRBJ2-1; clone size: -; D gene: -
CDR3 DNA: TGCGCCAGCAGCTTGGTGGGGACCGGGGAGCTGTTTTTT; CDR3 protein: CASSLVGTGELFF; V gene: TRBV5-1; J gene: TRBJ2-2; clone size: -; D gene: -
CDR3 DNA: TGTGCCAGCAGTGATTACGGGTCCCAAGAGACCCAGTACTTC; CDR3 protein: CASSDYGSQETQYF; V gene: TRBV25-1; J gene: TRBJ2-5; clone size: -; D gene: -
CDR3 DNA: TGTGCCAGCAGTTACTCGGGGTCCTCCTACGAGCAGTACTTC; CDR3 protein: CASSYSGSSYEQYF; V gene: TRBV6-5; J gene: TRBJ2-7; clone size: once; D gene: -
CDR3 DNA: TGTGCCAGCAGCCGGGCCCAGGACAGGGTGTATGCTTTCTTT; CDR3 protein: CASSRAQDRVYAFF; V gene: TRBV6-5; J gene: TRBJ1-1; clone size: -; D gene: TRBD1
CDR3 DNA: TGCGCCAGCAGCCAAGGCCTTGAGGAGACCCAGTACTTC; CDR3 protein: CASSQGLEETQYF; V gene: TRBV4-1; J gene: TRBJ2-5; clone size: -; D gene: -
CDR3 DNA: TGTGCCAGCAGCGTCTTAGGGACAACAATATACGAGCAGTACTTC; CDR3 protein: CASSVLGTTIYEQYF; V gene: TRBV28; J gene: TRBJ2-7; clone size: -; D gene: -
CDR3 DNA: TGTGCCAGCAGCCTACAGGGGGGGCCCTACGAGCAGTACTTC; CDR3 protein: CASSLQGGPYEQYF; V gene: TRBV14; J gene: TRBJ2-7; clone size: -; D gene: -
CDR3 DNA: TGTGCCAGCAGTGAGACAGGGGGCCCCAATCAGCCCCAGCATTTT; CDR3 protein: CASSETGGPNQPQHF; V gene: TRBV27; J gene: TRBJ1-5; clone size: -; D gene: TRBD1
CDR3 DNA: TGTGCCAGCAGCCCCCCCCGCGGGGGGACCCAAGAGACCCAGTACTTC; CDR3 protein: CASSPPRGGTQETQYF; V gene: TRBV7-9; J gene: TRBJ2-5; clone size: few; D gene: TRBD2
CDR3 DNA: TGTGCCAGCAGCTTAGGTGCGGGTAGCACAGATACGCAGTATTTT; CDR3 protein: CASSLGAGSTDTQYF; V gene: TRBV13; J gene: TRBJ2-3; clone size: -; D gene: -
CDR3 DNA: TGTGCCAGTAGTAAGGGCGGGAGCACCTACAATGAGCAGTTCTTC; CDR3 protein: CASSKGGSTYNEQFF; V gene: TRBV19; J gene: TRBJ2-1; clone size: medium-sized; D gene: TRBD2
CDR3 DNA: TGCAGCGTGGGGGCGGGCTACGAGCAGTACTTC; CDR3 protein: CSVGAGYEQYF; V gene: TRBV29-1; J gene: TRBJ2-7; clone size: -; D gene: -
CDR3 DNA: TGCGCCAGCAGCCTTACTCACCCCGGTAACACTGAAGCTTTCTTT; CDR3 protein: CASSLTHPGNTEAFF; V gene: TRBV4-1; J gene: TRBJ1-1; clone size: -; D gene: -
CDR3 DNA: TGTGCCAGTAGTATTTGGGACAGGGGTAGCAATGAGCAGTTCTTC; CDR3 protein: CASSIWDRGSNEQFF; V gene: TRBV19; J gene: TRBJ2-1; clone size: -; D gene: TRBD1
CDR3 DNA: TGTGCCAGCAGCTCGACTGCCAACTCCTACAATGAGCAGTTCTTC; CDR3 protein: CASSSTANSYNEQFF; V gene: TRBV7-8; J gene: TRBJ2-1; clone size: once; D gene: -
CDR3 DNA: TGTGCCAGCAGCCCGGCCCCCACTGAAGCTTTCTTT; CDR3 protein: CASSPAPTEAFF; V gene: TRBV4-2; J gene: TRBJ1-1; clone size: -; D gene: -
CDR3 DNA: TGCGCCAGCAGCCAACCCACAGGGGGGTCTTACGAGCAGTACTTC; CDR3 protein: CASSQPTGGSYEQYF; V gene: TRBV4-1; J gene: TRBJ2-7; clone size: -; D gene: TRBD1
CDR3 DNA: TGTGCCACCAGCAGAGATGAAGGGCTCTATAGCAATCAGCCCCAGCATTTT; CDR3 protein: CATSRDEGLYSNQPQHF; V gene: TRBV15; J gene: TRBJ1-5; clone size: -; D gene: -
CDR3 DNA: TGTGCCAGCAGTGAAGGACAGGGGGGCCACGAGCAGTACTTC; CDR3 protein: CASSEGQGGHEQYF; V gene: TRBV5-4; J gene: TRBJ2-7; clone size: -; D gene: TRBD1
CDR3 DNA: TGTGCCAGAGCCTACGAGCAGTACTTC; CDR3 protein: CARAYEQYF; V gene: TRBV7-2; J gene: TRBJ2-7; clone size: once; D gene: -
CDR3 DNA: TGTGCCAGCAGTTCCCAGGACGTAGTCTACGGCCGGGCTGAAAAACTGTTTTTT; CDR3 protein: CASSSQDVVYGRAEKLFF; V gene: TRBV28; J gene: TRBJ1-4; clone size: -; D gene: -
CDR3 DNA: TGTGCCAGCAGCCTGGCGGGGGAGAGCTCCTACAATGAGCAGTTCTTC; CDR3 protein: CASSLAGESSYNEQFF; V gene: TRBV7-6; J gene: TRBJ2-1; clone size: -; D gene: TRBD2
CDR3 DNA: TGTGCCAGCAGAGTAGGGGGGAGGGCCGTGGAGACCCAGTACTTC; CDR3 protein: CASRVGGRAVETQYF; V gene: TRBV27; J gene: TRBJ2-5; clone size: -; D gene: -
CDR3 DNA: TGTGCCAGCAGTGAATCGCGTGACAATGAGCAGTTCTTC; CDR3 protein: CASSESRDNEQFF; V gene: TRBV6-1; J gene: TRBJ2-1; clone size: -; D gene: -
CDR3 DNA: TGTGCCAGCAGTCCAAGCGGGAGCTCCTACAATGAGCAGTTCTTC; CDR3 protein: CASSPSGSSYNEQFF; V gene: TRBV7-3; J gene: TRBJ2-1; clone size: -; D gene: TRBD2
CDR3 DNA: TGTGCCAGTAGTATAGTAATCGGGACTAGCGGGAGAGAGACCCAGTACTTC; CDR3 protein: CASSIVIGTSGRETQYF; V gene: TRBV19; J gene: TRBJ2-5; clone size: once; D gene: TRBD2
CDR3 DNA: TGCGCCAGCAGCTTGTCCCCAGGGGATTCGAACTATGGCTACACCTTC; CDR3 protein: CASSLSPGDSNYGYTF; V gene: TRBV5-1; J gene: TRBJ1-2; clone size: -; D gene: -
CDR3 DNA: TGCAGCGTTGAAGAAGATGGGGGCACTGAAGCTTTCTTT; CDR3 protein: CSVEEDGGTEAFF; V gene: TRBV29-1; J gene: TRBJ1-1; clone size: -; D gene: -
CDR3 DNA: TGTGCCAGCAGCCCCCCGGGGACCGGGGAGCTGTTTTTT; CDR3 protein: CASSPPGTGELFF; V gene: TRBV7-9; J gene: TRBJ2-2; clone size: -; D gene: -
CDR3 DNA: TGTGCCAGCAGTTACTTCGGGGAAAAACTGTTTTTT; CDR3 protein: CASSYFGEKLFF; V gene: TRBV6-5; J gene: TRBJ1-4; clone size: -; D gene: -
CDR3 DNA: TGTGCCAGCAGCCAAGGACGGGGGCCGTCGGGATCCAACACTGAAGCTTTCTTT; CDR3 protein: CASSQGRGPSGSNTEAFF; V gene: TRBV13; J gene: TRBJ1-1; clone size: -; D gene: -
CDR3 DNA: TGTGCCAGCAGCCTCCTCGGGACGGGGCCCTACGAGCAGTACTTC; CDR3 protein: CASSLLGTGPYEQYF; V gene: TRBV7-9; J gene: TRBJ2-7; clone size: few; D gene: -
CDR3 DNA: TGTGCCAGCATCCCGAACTACGGACAGAATGAGCAGTTCTTC; CDR3 protein: CASIPNYGQNEQFF; V gene: TRBV6-1; J gene: TRBJ2-1; clone size: -; D gene: -
CDR3 DNA: TGTGCCAGCAGCCAGGAGGGACAGGGCCACAATCAGCCCCAGCATTTT; CDR3 protein: CASSQEGQGHNQPQHF; V gene: TRBV4-2; J gene: TRBJ1-5; clone size: -; D gene: TRBD1
CDR3 DNA: TGCGCGAGCGGGGACACCTACGAGCAGTACTTC; CDR3 protein: CASGDTYEQYF; V gene: TRBV4-1; J gene: TRBJ2-7; clone size: -; D gene: -
CDR3 DNA: TGTGCCAGCAGCTCCCCGAGGGATTGGGAAAAACTGTTTTTT; CDR3 protein: CASSSPRDWEKLFF; V gene: TRBV7-9; J gene: TRBJ1-4; clone size: -; D gene: -
CDR3 DNA: TGTGCCAGCAGTTTATTTCTGGGGACGGGTAGCAATCAGCCCCAGCATTTT; CDR3 protein: CASSLFLGTGSNQPQHF; V gene: TRBV28; J gene: TRBJ1-5; clone size: -; D gene: -
CDR3 DNA: TGTGCCAGCAGCTTGGAACTAGCGGGCCAAGAGACCCAGTACTTC; CDR3 protein: CASSLELAGQETQYF; V gene: TRBV7-6; J gene: TRBJ2-5; clone size: -; D gene: TRBD2